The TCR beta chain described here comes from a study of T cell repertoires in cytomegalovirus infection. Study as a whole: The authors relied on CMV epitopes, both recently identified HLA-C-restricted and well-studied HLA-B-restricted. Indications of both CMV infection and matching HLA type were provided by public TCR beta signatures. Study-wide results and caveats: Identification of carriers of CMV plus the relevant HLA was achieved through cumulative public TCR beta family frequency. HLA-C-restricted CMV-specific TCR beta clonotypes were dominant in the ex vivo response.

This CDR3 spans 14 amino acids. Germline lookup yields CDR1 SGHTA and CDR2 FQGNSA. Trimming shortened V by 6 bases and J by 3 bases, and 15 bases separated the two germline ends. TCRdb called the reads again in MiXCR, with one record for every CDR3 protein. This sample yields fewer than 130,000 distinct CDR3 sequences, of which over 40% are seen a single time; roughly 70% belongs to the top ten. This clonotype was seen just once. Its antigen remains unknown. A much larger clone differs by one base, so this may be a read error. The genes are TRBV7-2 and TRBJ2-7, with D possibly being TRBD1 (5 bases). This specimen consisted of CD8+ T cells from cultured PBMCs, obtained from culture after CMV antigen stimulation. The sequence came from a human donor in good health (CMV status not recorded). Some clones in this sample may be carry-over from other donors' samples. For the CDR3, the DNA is TGTACCAGCAGTTACGACAGAAGCTTCTACGAGCAGTACTTC. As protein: CTSSYDRSFYEQYF.